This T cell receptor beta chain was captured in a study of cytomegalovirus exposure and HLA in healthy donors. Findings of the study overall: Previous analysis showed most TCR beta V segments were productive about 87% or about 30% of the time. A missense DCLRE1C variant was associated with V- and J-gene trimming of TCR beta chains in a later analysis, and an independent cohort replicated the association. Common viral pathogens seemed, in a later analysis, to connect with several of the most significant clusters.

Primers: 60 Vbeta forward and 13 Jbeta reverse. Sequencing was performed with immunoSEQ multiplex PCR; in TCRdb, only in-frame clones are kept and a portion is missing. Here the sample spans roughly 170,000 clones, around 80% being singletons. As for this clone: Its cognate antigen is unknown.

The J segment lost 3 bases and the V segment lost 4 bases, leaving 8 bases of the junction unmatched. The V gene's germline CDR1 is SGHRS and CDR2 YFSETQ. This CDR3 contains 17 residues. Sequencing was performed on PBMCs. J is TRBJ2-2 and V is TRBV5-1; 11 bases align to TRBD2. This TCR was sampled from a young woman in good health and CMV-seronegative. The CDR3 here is CASSTSGLAGHTGELFF. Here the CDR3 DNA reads TGCGCCAGCAGCACCTCTGGACTAGCGGGTCACACCGGGGAGCTGTTTTTT.